This passage covers 11 T cell receptor beta chains from one sample sequenced in a study of control samples from healthy donors and cancer patients. Repertoires were generated with immunoSEQ multiplex PCR, while TCRdb's copy carries only in-frame clones and drops some. This table holds roughly 52,000 clones, 85% to 95% found once. The specimen sequenced was blood. The receptor source for this set is a man under 40 in good health.

The genes are TRBV15 and TRBJ2-3, with TRBD2 matching 10 bases. CDR3 length: 18 amino acids. Trimming cost V 3 bases and J 2 bases; bases outside gene matches: 11. CDR1 is LNHNV, CDR2 YYDKDF, per germline (reference sequence). The CDR3 reads CATSRDRQSGRATDTQYF. Written as DNA, the CDR3 is TGTGCCACCAGCAGGGATAGACAAAGCGGGAGGGCCACAGATACGCAGTATTTT.

The chain carries TRBV5-1 and TRBJ2-7; TRBD2 matches 13 bases. Germline assignment: CDR1 SGHRS and CDR2 YFSETQ. The CDR3 runs to 16 residues. Germline trimming cut 3 bases from V and 2 bases from J; bases unmatched to any gene: 5. For the CDR3, the DNA is TGCGCCAGCAGCTACCCCGGGACTAGCGGGACCTACGAGCAGTACTTC. The encoded protein is CASSYPGTSGTYEQYF.

The V gene is TRBV11-2, the J gene TRBJ2-1; TRBD2 might be the D (6 bases). Trimming stripped 5 bases from V and 3 bases from J, with 23 bases between. The CDR3 is 18 residues long. Germline V gene data show CDR1 as SGHAT and CDR2 as FQNNGV. CDR3 sequence: CASSPRGRLTGGYNEQFF. DNA for the CDR3: TGTGCCAGCAGCCCTCGAGGTCGACTCACCGGGGGCTACAATGAGCAGTTCTTC.

Concerning this clone itself: The sample has other DNA sequences that encode this CDR3 too. This chain connects TRBV6-5 to TRBJ2-5, with 12 bases fitting TRBD2. The CDR3 consists of 15 residues. Per germline, CDR1 MNHEY and CDR2 SVGAGI. V trimming: 4 bases; J trimming: 5 bases; junction bases outside the gene matches: 5. CDR3 sequence (DNA): TGTGCCAGCAGTTGGCTAGCGGGAGGGCCGGAGACCCAGTACTTC. This codes for CASSWLAGGPETQYF.

The chain carries TRBV5-8 and TRBJ1-4; TRBD1 matches 8 bases. The CDR3 contains 15 residues. CDR1 and CDR2 from the germline V gene are SGHTS and YDEGEE. The trim removed 1 base at V and 7 bases at J, leaving 6 bases unmatched. The CDR3 loop is CASSLNQGAFEKLFF. The CDR3 DNA follows: TGTGCCAGCAGCTTGAATCAGGGGGCATTTGAAAAACTGTTTTTT.

This rearrangement joins TRBV7-8 to TRBJ2-7; tentatively, D is TRBD2 (5 bases). The length of the CDR3 is 15 residues. V gave up 6 bases and J gave up 2 bases, with 17 bases separating them. Germline CDR1 and CDR2: SGHVS and FQNEAQ. The DNA for the CDR3 is TGTGCCAGCAGAAAAGCGGATACCGCAGCCTACGAGCAGTACTTC. The encoded protein is CASRKADTAAYEQYF. Full variable domain (remainder filled in from reference TRBV7-8 and TRBJ2-7): GAGVSQSPRYKVAKRGQDVALRCDPISGHVSLFWYQQALGQGPEFLTYFQNEAQLDKSGLPSDRFFAERPEGSVSTLKIQRTQQEDSAVYLCASRKADTAAYEQYFGPGTRLTVT.

The chain is built from TRBV2 and TRBJ1-5; D gene ambiguous. Trimming cost V 6 bases and J 2 bases, with 5 bases left between them. CDR1 is SNHLY and CDR2 is FYNNEI in the germline V gene. The CDR3 consists of 12 residues. This CDR3 is CASRRGNQPQHF. CDR3 DNA sequence: TGTGCCAGCAGGCGGGGCAATCAGCCCCAGCATTTT. The entire variable domain, with the rest obtained from reference TRBV2 and TRBJ1-5, is as follows: EPEVTQTPSHQVTQMGQEVILRCVPISNHLYFYWYRQILGQKVEFLVSFYNNEISEKSEIFDDQFSVERPDGSNFTLKIRSTKLEDSAMYFCASRRGNQPQHFGDGTRLSIL.

The V call is TRBV28, the J call TRBJ2-2, with D possibly matching TRBD2 (7 bases). Per germline, CDR1 MDHEN and CDR2 SYDVKM. The CDR3 is made up of 14 amino acids. V lost 5 bases to trimming and J lost 6 bases, with 13 bases between them. The CDR3 spells CASSPTGRAGELFF. The CDR3 region has the DNA TGTGCCAGCAGTCCTACAGGGAGGGCCGGGGAGCTGTTTTTT.

The chain recombines TRBV23-1 with TRBJ2-1; TRBD1 or TRBD2 may be the D gene (5 bases each). TRBV23-1 is an open reading frame whose function is uncertain. The V end lost 4 bases, the J end lost 4 bases, and 14 bases lay between the germline ends. The CDR3 spans 15 residues. CDR3 region: CASSRTGTAYNEQFF. In DNA, the CDR3 is TGCGCCAGCAGTCGAACCGGGACCGCTTACAATGAGCAGTTCTTC.

V usage is TRBV15 and J usage is TRBJ1-5, with a weak D call TRBD1 (5 bases). There are 18 residues in the CDR3. In germline, CDR1 is LNHNV, CDR2 YYDKDF (reference sequence). With 5 bases removed from V and 0 bases from J, the gap between germline ends came to 20 bases. The CDR3 coding sequence is TGTGCCACCAGCGGCCGGGGGTCCCTTTCACTTAGCAATCAGCCCCAGCATTTT. The encoded protein is CATSGRGSLSLSNQPQHF. Based on the CDR3 plus reference TRBV15 and TRBJ1-5, the full variable domain is DAMVIQNPRYQVTQFGKPVTLSCSQTLNHNVMYWYQQKSSQAPKLLFHYYDKDFNNEADTPDNFQSRRPNTSFCFLDIRSPGLGDTAMYLCATSGRGSLSLSNQPQHFGDGTRLSIL.

This clone was counted a single time. The chain recombines TRBV27 with TRBJ2-7, with TRBD1 identical over 10 bases. Germline V CDR1 and CDR2: MNHEY, SMNVEV (reference sequence). The CDR3 loop spans 15 amino acids. Trimming cost V 6 bases and J 2 bases; bases outside gene matches: 7. CDR3 in amino acids: CASSPTGGRAYEQYF. CDR3 nucleotide sequence: TGTGCCAGCAGCCCGACAGGGGGCAGAGCCTACGAGCAGTACTTC.